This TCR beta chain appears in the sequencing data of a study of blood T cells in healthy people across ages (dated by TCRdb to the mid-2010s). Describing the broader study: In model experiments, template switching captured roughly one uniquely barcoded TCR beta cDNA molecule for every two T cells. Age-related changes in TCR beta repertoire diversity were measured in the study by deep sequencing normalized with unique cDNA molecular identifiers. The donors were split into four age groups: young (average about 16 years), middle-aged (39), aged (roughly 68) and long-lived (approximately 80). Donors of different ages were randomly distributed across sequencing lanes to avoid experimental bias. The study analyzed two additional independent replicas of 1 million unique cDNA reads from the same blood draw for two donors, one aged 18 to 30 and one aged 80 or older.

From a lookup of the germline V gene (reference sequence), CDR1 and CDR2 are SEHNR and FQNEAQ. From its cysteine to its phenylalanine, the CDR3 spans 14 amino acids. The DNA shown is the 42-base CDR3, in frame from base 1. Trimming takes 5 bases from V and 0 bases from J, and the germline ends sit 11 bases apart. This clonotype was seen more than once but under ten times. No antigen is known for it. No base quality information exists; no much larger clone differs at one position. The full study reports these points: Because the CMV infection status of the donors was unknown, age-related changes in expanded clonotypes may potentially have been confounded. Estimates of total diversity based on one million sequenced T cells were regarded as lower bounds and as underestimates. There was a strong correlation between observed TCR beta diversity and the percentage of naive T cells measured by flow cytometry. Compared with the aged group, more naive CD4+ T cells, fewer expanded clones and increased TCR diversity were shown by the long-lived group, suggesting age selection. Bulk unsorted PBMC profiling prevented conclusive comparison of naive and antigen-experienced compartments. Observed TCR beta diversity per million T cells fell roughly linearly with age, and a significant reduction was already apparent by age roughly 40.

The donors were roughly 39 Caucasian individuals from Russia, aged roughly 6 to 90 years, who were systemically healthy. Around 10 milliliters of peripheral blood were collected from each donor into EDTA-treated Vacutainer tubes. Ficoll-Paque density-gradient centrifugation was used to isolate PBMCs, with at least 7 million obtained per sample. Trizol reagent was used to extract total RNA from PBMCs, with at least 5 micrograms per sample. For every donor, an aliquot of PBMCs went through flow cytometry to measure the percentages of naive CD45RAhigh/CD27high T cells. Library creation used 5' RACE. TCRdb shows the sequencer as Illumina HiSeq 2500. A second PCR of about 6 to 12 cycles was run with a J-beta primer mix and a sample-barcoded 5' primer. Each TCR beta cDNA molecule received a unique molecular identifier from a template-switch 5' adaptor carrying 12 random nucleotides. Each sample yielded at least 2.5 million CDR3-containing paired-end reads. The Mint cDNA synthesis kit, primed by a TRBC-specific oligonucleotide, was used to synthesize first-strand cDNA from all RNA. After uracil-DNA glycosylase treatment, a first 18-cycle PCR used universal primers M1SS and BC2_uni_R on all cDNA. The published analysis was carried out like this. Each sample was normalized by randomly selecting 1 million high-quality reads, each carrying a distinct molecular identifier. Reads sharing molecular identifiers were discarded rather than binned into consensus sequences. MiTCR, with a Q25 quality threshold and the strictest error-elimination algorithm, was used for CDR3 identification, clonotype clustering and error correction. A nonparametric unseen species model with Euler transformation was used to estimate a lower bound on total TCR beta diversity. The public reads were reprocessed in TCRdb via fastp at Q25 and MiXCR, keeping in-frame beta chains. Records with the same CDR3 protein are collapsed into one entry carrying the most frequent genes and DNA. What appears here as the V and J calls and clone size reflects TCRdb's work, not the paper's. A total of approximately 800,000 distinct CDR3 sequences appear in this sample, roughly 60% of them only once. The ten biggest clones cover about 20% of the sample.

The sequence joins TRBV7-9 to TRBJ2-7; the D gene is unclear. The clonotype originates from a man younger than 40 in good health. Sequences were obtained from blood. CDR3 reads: CASSVSPSSYEQYF. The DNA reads TGTGCCAGCAGCGTCAGTCCGAGCTCCTACGAGCAGTACTTC.